The clone carrying this TCR beta chain was seen a single time. This record comes from a study of chemoradiotherapy in HPV16-positive cancers. Across the study: Candidate HPV-specific T-cell clones and common TCR motifs came from functional assays in two HPV16-positive patients.

Profiled with immunoSEQ multiplex PCR; TCRdb holds only in-frame clones, not every one. The table includes about 24,000 clones, approximately 95% detected once. The CDR3 is 14 amino acids. Germline-derived CDR1 and CDR2 are SGHTA and FQGNSA. With 5 bases clipped from V and 2 bases from J, the junction kept 5 bases outside the gene matches. The sequence was collected from a human donor with HPV-associated anogenital cancer. Sampling was performed from a patient who underwent chemoradiotherapy. The rearrangement links TRBV7-2 to TRBJ1-1; 7 nucleotides match TRBD1. DNA for the CDR3: TGTGCCAGCAGCCGACAGGGTCCCAACACTGAAGCTTTCTTT. It codes for CASSRQGPNTEAFF.